This T cell receptor (beta chain) comes out of a study of blood T cell repertoires in COVID-19. Authors' processing steps: Nucleated cell counts were estimated from reference gene primer amplification. The method was immunoSEQ multiplex PCR; TCRdb's version includes in-frame clones alone and lacks a portion of them. That table is the source of V, J and clone size, and D and trimming were worked out from the DNA. Found here are 150,000 to 200,000 clones, under 90% of them singletons; the top ten hold about 8%. This CDR3 is 15 amino acids long. V trimming: 2 bases; J trimming: 3 bases; junction bases outside the gene matches: 5. The germline V gene has CDR1 SGHDT and CDR2 YYEEEE. Everyone who took part was about 18 to 89 years old, and they came from about 23 US areas. Two negative PCRs, clearance, or symptom resolution were required of recovered Cohort 3 donors.

The specimen was PBMCs or T cells enriched from blood (not recorded which). The rearrangement links TRBV5-6 to TRBJ2-5; 9 nucleotides match TRBD1. This TCR came from a woman aged 45-60 years who had recovered from COVID-19. The CDR3 bases are TGTGCCAGCAGCTTCGGGACAGGGAATAAAGAGACCCAGTACTTC. Translated: CASSFGTGNKETQYF.